A selection of T cell receptor beta chains follows, all from one sample in a study. Each CDR3 protein gets one entry after TCRdb re-called the RT-PCR reads with MiXCR. The table lists 550,000 to 750,000 distinct CDR3 sequences, around 14% of them singletons. Input material: memory CD4+ T cells from blood. Receptor source: a female donor in good health, serving as a healthy control. Both conserved end residues are part of each CDR3. A D gene is named only where the DNA matches it firmly. Some rows mark clone size as missing; the rest say once, few, many or name a class of expanded clone.

TRBD1	TRBJ2-1	-	TRBV5-1	TGCGCCAGCAGAATCGACAGGGGGAATGGGAATGAGCAGTTCTTC	CASRIDRGNGNEQFF
TRBD2	TRBJ2-3	-	TRBV7-3	TGTGCCAGCAGCTTAAACGGGGGAGCGGGAGGGGGCCATACGCAGTATTTT	CASSLNGGAGGGHTQYF
TRBD1	TRBJ1-1	-	TRBV5-1	TGCGCCAGCAGGCCAGGGGGCGGTAGGACTGAAGCTTTCTTT	CASRPGGGRTEAFF
-	TRBJ1-2	-	TRBV20-1	TGCAGTGCTAGGGTACAGAACTATGGCTACACCTTC	CSARVQNYGYTF
-	TRBJ1-5	-	TRBV28	TGTGCCAGCAGTTCCCCCCCGATTAATCCCCAGCATTTT	CASSSPPINPQHF
TRBD1	TRBJ2-1	many	TRBV5-1	TGCGCCAGCAGCTTTCCGGGACAGGGGACTAGTCCGGGCAATGAGCAGTTCTTC	CASSFPGQGTSPGNEQFF
-	TRBJ1-4	few	TRBV7-9	TGTGCCAGCAGCTTAGTCCCACAGGGTGGTGAAAAACTGTTTTTT	CASSLVPQGGEKLFF
-	TRBJ2-2	few	TRBV4-3	TGCGCCAGCAGCCAAGGTTGGAACACCGGGGAGCTGTTTTTT	CASSQGWNTGELFF
-	TRBJ1-2	-	TRBV20-1	TGCAGTGCCAAGAGGGACTATGGCTACACCTTC	CSAKRDYGYTF
TRBD2	TRBJ2-1	-	TRBV5-1	TGCGCCAGCAGCTTAATGGGATTGCGGGAGGATGAGCAGTTCTTC	CASSLMGLREDEQFF